A single sample gave rise to the 24 T cell receptor beta chains below, sequenced in a study of long-term antiretroviral therapy in people with HIV. Researchers report immunoSEQ v3.0 was run at survey level. Here immunoSEQ multiplex PCR was the method, and the copy in TCRdb shows in-frame clones only, minus some. The sample lists about 24,000 clones; 81% were seen once. The source was unsorted PBMCs, collected at the start of antiretroviral therapy, before treatment. The receptors stem from a woman between 18 and 29 years old with HIV.

This chain connects TRBV10-1 to TRBJ1-2; possibly TRBD1 for D (6 bases). The CDR3 has 13 amino acids. Trimming took 6 bases from V and 7 from J, leaving 15 bases between them. Looked up from germline, CDR1 is WNHNN and CDR2 is SYGVQD (reference sequence). For the CDR3, the DNA is TGCGCCAGCAGGCCAGGGGAGGGTGGTGGCTACACCTTC. The encoded protein is CASRPGEGGGYTF.

CDR3 amino acids: CSVAWTDNTGELFF. In nucleotides, the CDR3 is TGCAGCGTGGCGTGGACAGATAACACCGGGGAGCTGTTTTTT. The J gene is TRBJ2-2, the V gene TRBV29-1; D is perhaps TRBD1 (6 bases). The CDR3 is made up of 14 amino acids. V was pared by 6 bases and J by 2 bases, with 13 bases between. Germline V CDR1 and CDR2: SQVTM, ANQGSEA.

The CDR3 DNA reads TGTGCCAGCAGCTTGTCGGGCAGGGGCGGATATGGCTACACCTTC. It encodes CASSLSGRGGYGYTF. The gene calls are TRBV5-5 and TRBJ1-2, with D possibly TRBD1 on 6 matching bases. Trimming left V 1 base short and J 5 bases short, with 15 bases between. This CDR3 region has 15 residues. Per the germline V gene, CDR1 is SGHKS and CDR2 is YYEKEE (reference sequence).

This clone was seen a few times. The chain uses TRBV13 and TRBJ2-1; D is unclear. Germline CDR1 is PRHDT and CDR2 is FYEKMQ (reference sequence). This CDR3 contains 14 residues. Trimming cost V 6 bases and J 2 bases, with 11 bases left between them. CDR3 sequence reads: CASRGLPTYNEQFF. CDR3 nucleotide sequence: TGTGCCAGCAGAGGATTACCGACCTACAATGAGCAGTTCTTC.

This clone was observed a handful of times. V is TRBV6-5 and J is TRBJ1-6, with 8 positions matching TRBD1. The CDR3 loop spans 14 amino acids. Germline lookup yields CDR1 MNHEY and CDR2 SVGAGI. The trim removed 7 bases at V and 4 bases at J, leaving 3 bases unmatched. The CDR3 sequence is CASMTGAYNSPLHF. The DNA for the CDR3 is TGTGCCAGCATGACAGGGGCTTATAATTCACCCCTCCACTTT.

The V call is TRBV27, the J call TRBJ2-7; 7 nucleotides agree with TRBD1. The CDR3 totals 13 residues. V lost 5 bases to trimming and J lost 3 bases; unmatched junction nucleotides: 4. Germline CDR1 reads MNHEY; CDR2 reads SMNVEV (reference sequence). The CDR3 loop reads CASSQGQLYEQYF. The CDR3 coding sequence is TGTGCCAGCAGTCAGGGACAGCTCTACGAGCAGTACTTC.

The chain couples TRBV7-8 to TRBJ1-1; D is perhaps TRBD1 (6 bases). This CDR3 contains 15 residues. Trimming left V 2 bases short and J 1 base short, with 11 bases between. Germline V lookup: CDR1 SGHVS, CDR2 FQNEAQ. The CDR3, as DNA: TGTGCCAGCAGCTTACTCTGGACAGCGAACACTGAAGCTTTCTTT. Residues: CASSLLWTANTEAFF.

A few counts support this clone. The CDR3 DNA reads as TGTGCCAGCTCACTGAACAGGCGACTTAATTCACCCCTCCACTTT. This gives the protein CASSLNRRLNSPLHF. The V call is TRBV18, the J call TRBJ1-6; D is possibly TRBD1 (5 bases). Germline CDR1 reads KGHSH; CDR2 reads LQKENI. The V gene lost 4 bases and the J gene lost 6 bases, with 13 bases spanning the gap. The CDR3 has 15 amino acids. Variable domain in full (rest from reference TRBV18 and TRBJ1-6): NAGVMQNPRHLVRRRGQEARLRCSPMKGHSHVYWYRQLPEEGLKFMVYLQKENIIDESGMPKERFSAEFPKEGPSILRIQQVVRGDSAAYFCASSLNRRLNSPLHFGNGTRLTVT.

V is TRBV5-4 and J is TRBJ2-1, with D perhaps matching TRBD1 (6 bases). The V end was cut by 1 base, the J end by 8 bases, with 19 bases between. The CDR3 contains 16 residues. CDR1 is SGHNT, CDR2 YYREEE, per germline (reference sequence). Here the CDR3 reads CASSLKVQGVRDEQFF. The CDR3 DNA follows: TGTGCCAGCAGCTTGAAGGTACAGGGCGTACGGGATGAGCAGTTCTTC.

This clone is medium-sized within its sample. This sequence joins TRBV7-9 and TRBJ2-5; the match to TRBD2 covers 10 bases. Unmatched junction bases numbered 5, after V lost 5 bases and J lost 2 bases. Per the germline V gene, CDR1 is SEHNR and CDR2 is FQNEAQ (reference sequence). This CDR3 has 15 amino acids. The CDR3 reads CASSVSGGIQETQYF. As DNA, the CDR3 is TGTGCCAGCAGCGTTAGCGGGGGGATACAAGAGACCCAGTACTTC.

The chain combines TRBV9 with TRBJ2-7, with 9 bases identical to TRBD1. The V gene end was trimmed by 4 bases and the J gene end by 3 bases; junction bases not matched to a gene: 8. CDR3 size: 15 residues. CDR1 SGDLS and CDR2 YYNGEE come from the germline V gene. Here the CDR3 DNA reads TGTGCCAGCAGCCCGTATGGGGGACAGGGCTACGAGCAGTACTTC. Translating gives CASSPYGGQGYEQYF.

The V gene is TRBV29-1, the J gene TRBJ2-7, with D unclear. The CDR3 runs 12 residues. Germline V gene lookup returns CDR1 SQVTM and CDR2 ANQGSEA. V gave up 1 base and J gave up 5 bases, with 9 bases separating them. This CDR3 is CSVEAYGDEQYF. The CDR3 coding sequence is TGCAGCGTTGAAGCCTACGGAGACGAGCAGTACTTC.

V usage is TRBV4-3 and J usage is TRBJ2-5; 8 bases agree with TRBD2. V gave up 4 bases and J gave up 0 bases; unmatched junction bases: 13. Germline-derived CDR1 and CDR2 are LGHNA and YSLEER. The CDR3 has 18 residues. The CDR3 DNA is TGCGCCAGCAGCCCCGCACGGGTTAGCGGGGCCTACCAAGAGACCCAGTACTTC. This translates into CASSPARVSGAYQETQYF.

J is TRBJ2-3 and V is TRBV28, with TRBD2 identical over 10 bases. Germline V lookup: CDR1 MDHEN, CDR2 SYDVKM. The CDR3 consists of 17 residues. The V and J ends lost 6 bases and 0 bases, in that order; junction bases with no gene match: 9. CDR3 in DNA: TGTGCCAGCAGATCTAGCGGGAGCGAGGTGAGCACAGATACGCAGTATTTT. Amino acid sequence: CASRSSGSEVSTDTQYF.

CDR3 residues: CASSKAPRQGLREQYF. The CDR3 DNA reads TGTGCCAGCAGCAAAGCGCCGCGACAGGGTTTAAGAGAGCAGTACTTC. The chain is built from TRBV21-1 and TRBJ2-7; no DNA check was done on the table's D call, TRBD1. TRBV21-1 is shown as a pseudogene. The CDR3 is 16 amino acids.

This clone was found once. The chain is built from TRBV11-2 and TRBJ2-7; possibly TRBD2 for D (6 bases). Trimming pared 7 bases from V and 1 base from J, leaving 11 bases between. This CDR3 comprises 13 residues. CDR1 is SGHAT, CDR2 FQNNGV, per germline. The CDR3 DNA reads TGTGCCAGCACCATCGGGACTTCCTACGAGCAGTACTTC. Its translation: CASTIGTSYEQYF.

The CDR3 region has the DNA TGCAGCGTAGCCCGCACCCTATCATACGAGCAGTACTTC. Amino acid sequence: CSVARTLSYEQYF. This chain connects TRBV29-1 to TRBJ2-7; no clear D gene. Germline V gene data show CDR1 as SQVTM and CDR2 as ANQGSEA. CDR3 length: 13 amino acids. V lost 6 bases, J lost 4 bases, and 16 bases lay in between.

The chain couples TRBV6-6 to TRBJ1-1, with unresolved D. Germline values: CDR1 MNHNY, CDR2 SVGAGI (reference sequence). Trimming cost V 2 bases and J 11 bases, with 9 bases left between them. The CDR3 length is 11 residues. The CDR3 nucleotides are TGTGCCAGCAGTTACAAGAGTGAGGCTTTCTTT. Translated: CASSYKSEAFF.

The V and J genes are TRBV6-5 and TRBJ2-1; D ambiguous. Germline loops: CDR1 MNHEY, CDR2 SVGAGI. The CDR3 runs to 15 residues. Between the trimmed V and J ends, which lost 4 bases and 4 bases, there was a span of 14 bases. The CDR3 reads CASSLASGGYNEQFF. CDR3 sequence (DNA): TGTGCCAGCAGTTTAGCCTCCGGTGGTTACAATGAGCAGTTCTTC.

This chain joins TRBV19 and TRBJ2-7; D remains ambiguous. The length of the CDR3 is 14 residues. Germline CDR1 reads LNHDA; CDR2 reads SQIVND (reference sequence). Trimming shortened V by 6 bases and J by 0 bases, and 12 bases separated the two germline ends. The CDR3 nucleotides are TGTGCCAGTAGAGGAGATCCTTTCTCCTACGAGCAGTACTTC. This sequence encodes CASRGDPFSYEQYF.

The J gene is TRBJ2-3, the V gene TRBV5-1, with D perhaps matching TRBD1 or TRBD2 (6 bases each). The CDR3 spans 14 residues. The V end was cut by 2 bases, the J end by 5 bases, with 12 bases between. Per germline, CDR1 SGHRS and CDR2 YFSETQ. The DNA of the CDR3 is TGCGCCAGCAGCTTTAGAGAGGGGGGAGATACGCAGTATTTT. Its translation is CASSFREGGDTQYF.

The rearrangement joins TRBV4-2 to TRBJ1-1, with D maybe TRBD1 (5 bases). This CDR3 has 13 amino acids. Looked up from germline, CDR1 is LGHNA and CDR2 is YNFKEQ. V was cut by 3 bases and J by 6 bases, with 11 bases left in between. The CDR3: CASSHNPGAEAFF. CDR3 nucleotide sequence: TGTGCCAGCAGCCATAATCCGGGGGCTGAAGCTTTCTTT.

The chain couples TRBV28 to TRBJ1-1; TRBD1 might be the D (5 bases). The CDR3 is made up of 13 amino acids. Germline CDR1 is MDHEN and CDR2 is SYDVKM. The V gene lost 3 bases and the J gene lost 1 base, with 6 bases spanning the gap. The CDR3 is CASSFGGNTEAFF. In DNA, the CDR3 is TGTGCCAGCAGTTTTGGGGGGAACACTGAAGCTTTCTTT.

This clone was seen just once. The chain combines TRBV19 with TRBJ2-3; TRBD2 aligns across 7 bases. Per the germline V gene, CDR1 is LNHDA and CDR2 is SQIVND (reference sequence). The CDR3 sequence is 15 residues long. Trimming at V came to 1 base and at J to 3 bases, leaving 4 bases not matched to a gene. CDR3 protein: CASSIGGRGTDTQYF. CDR3 coding DNA: TGTGCCAGTAGTATAGGAGGGAGGGGTACAGATACGCAGTATTTT.